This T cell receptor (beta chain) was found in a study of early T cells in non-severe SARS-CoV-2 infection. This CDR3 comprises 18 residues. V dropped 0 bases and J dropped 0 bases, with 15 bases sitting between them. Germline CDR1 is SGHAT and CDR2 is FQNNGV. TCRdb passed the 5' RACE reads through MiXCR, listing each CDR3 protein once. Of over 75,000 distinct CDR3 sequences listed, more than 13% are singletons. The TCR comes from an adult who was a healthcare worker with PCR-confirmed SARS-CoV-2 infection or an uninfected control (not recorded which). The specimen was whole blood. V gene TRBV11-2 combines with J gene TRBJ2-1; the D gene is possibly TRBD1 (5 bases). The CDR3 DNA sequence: TGTGCCAGCAGCTTAGAACCGTTTGTGCAGGGCTCCTACAATGAGCAGTTCTTC. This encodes CASSLEPFVQGSYNEQFF.